This T cell receptor beta chain was profiled in a study of patients and donors after allogeneic stem cell transplantation (dated by TCRdb to about 2020). The library was produced with RT-PCR. Sequencing took place on a NextSeq 550. TCRdb applied fastp at Q25 and MiXCR to the public reads, then kept only in-frame beta chains. CDR3 protein sequences are deduplicated, and each keeps its most common genes and DNA. The sample records approximately 98,000 distinct CDR3 sequences, less than 45% of which are singletons. The top ten clones comprise around 30% of the sample. V is clipped by 6 bases and J by 0 bases, and the sequence between their germline boundaries is 3 bases long. The germline V gene yields SNHLY for CDR1 and FYNNEI for CDR2. Including the terminal cysteine and phenylalanine, the CDR3 comprises 11 residues. This entry keeps only the CDR3 DNA: 33 bases, framed from base 1. This clonotype was observed a few times. Its antigen remains undetermined. Per-nucleotide qualities are absent, and no much larger clonotype sits a single base away.

The chain uses TRBV2 and TRBJ2-7; no D gene call is confident. The TCR comes from a human donor who was either an allogeneic HSCT recipient or a stem cell or donor lymphocyte infusion donor (not recorded which). It is not recorded whose cells these are; they may come from a transplant donor. The sample comprised blood, either unsorted or a sorted T cell fraction (not recorded which). The DNA sequence is given as TGTGCCAGCAGGGACTCCTACGAGCAGTACTTC. Its protein reads: CASRDSYEQYF.